This T cell receptor (beta chain) was sequenced during a study of blood T cell repertoires in COVID-19. Generated by immunoSEQ multiplex PCR, the TCRdb table keeps only in-frame clones and is missing some. The table shows about 200,000 clones, with around 87% occurring only once. The participants were between roughly 18 and 100 years old and came from under 25 US areas. The sequence was obtained from a woman between 25 and 40 years old who had recovered from COVID-19. The sequenced sample consisted of PBMCs or T cells enriched from blood (not recorded which).

The CDR3 DNA reads TGTGCCAGCAGCACAGGGACAGGGGTGACTAATGAAAAACTGTTTTTT. Its translation is CASSTGTGVTNEKLFF. V is TRBV5-8 and J is TRBJ1-4, with 10 bases lining up with TRBD1. This CDR3 is built from 16 residues. In germline, CDR1 is SGHTS, CDR2 YDEGEE. V gave up 4 bases and J gave up 2 bases; unmatched junction bases: 5. Filled out from reference TRBV5-8 and TRBJ1-4, the complete variable domain reads EAGVTQSPTHLIKTRGQQATLRCSPISGHTSVYWYQQALGLGLQFLLWYDEGEERNRGNFPPRFSGRQFPNYSSELNVNALELEDSALYLCASSTGTGVTNEKLFFGSGTQLSVL.